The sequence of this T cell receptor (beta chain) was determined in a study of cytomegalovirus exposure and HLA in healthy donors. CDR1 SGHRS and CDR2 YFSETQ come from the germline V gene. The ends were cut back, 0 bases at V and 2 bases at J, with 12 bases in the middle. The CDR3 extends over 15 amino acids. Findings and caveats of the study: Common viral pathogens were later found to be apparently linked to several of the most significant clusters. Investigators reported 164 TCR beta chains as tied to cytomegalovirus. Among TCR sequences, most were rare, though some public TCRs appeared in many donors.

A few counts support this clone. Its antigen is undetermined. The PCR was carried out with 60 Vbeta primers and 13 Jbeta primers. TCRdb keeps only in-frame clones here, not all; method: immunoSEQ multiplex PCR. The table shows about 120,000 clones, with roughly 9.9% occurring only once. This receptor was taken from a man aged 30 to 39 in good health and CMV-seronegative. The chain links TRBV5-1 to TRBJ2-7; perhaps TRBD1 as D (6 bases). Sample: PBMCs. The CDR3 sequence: CASSLAGTGTYEQYF. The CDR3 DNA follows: TGCGCCAGCAGCTTGGCCGGAACAGGGACCTACGAGCAGTACTTC.